The T cell receptor beta chain under discussion was sequenced for a study of CD8 T cells in ankylosing spondylitis. Whole-study results and caveats: The clones that were linked to disease were reported to be significantly enriched in matched synovial fluid samples from ankylosing spondylitis patients. What seemed typical of ankylosing spondylitis blood was a TCR beta motif built from roughly eight highly homologous variants.

It was by quantitative 5'-RACE with molecular barcodes that TCR beta libraries were made. TCRdb recomputed calls from the 5' RACE reads with MiXCR, one row per CDR3 protein. In the table there are approximately 400,000 distinct CDR3 sequences, about 15% of which are singletons. The CDR3 length is 14 residues. Trimming pared 1 base from V and 2 bases from J, leaving 8 bases between. Germline V gene sequence: CDR1 MNHEY, CDR2 SVGAGI. Points on this clonotype: What it binds is unknown.

The V and J genes are TRBV6-5 and TRBJ1-1; D is unresolved. This TCR was sampled from a male donor with ankylosing spondylitis. Sequences were obtained from blood, either unsorted or a sorted T cell fraction (not recorded which). CDR3 DNA: TGTGCCAGCAGTTACTGGGCCCGTAACACTGAAGCTTTCTTT. This gives the protein CASSYWARNTEAFF.